The 3 T cell receptor beta chains reported below all come from one sample, sequenced in a study of cytomegalovirus exposure and HLA in healthy donors. A multiplex PCR was run with 60 Vbeta primers and 13 Jbeta primers. The method was immunoSEQ multiplex PCR; TCRdb's version includes in-frame clones alone and lacks a portion of them. The data contain nearly 200,000 clones, over 60% of them singletons. Sequences were obtained from PBMCs. All receptors come from a woman aged 25 to 39 in good health and CMV-seropositive.

This clone was picked up a small number of times. The chain carries TRBV9 and TRBJ1-1, with D perhaps matching TRBD1 (5 bases). The V end lost 4 bases, the J end lost 6 bases, and 19 bases lay between the germline ends. This CDR3 region has 15 residues. Germline loops: CDR1 SGDLS, CDR2 YYNGEE. The CDR3 sequence is CASSPPRGGTAEAFF. CDR3 coding DNA: TGTGCCAGCAGCCCTCCCCGTGGGGGGACCGCTGAAGCTTTCTTT.

The V gene is TRBV6-5, the J gene TRBJ2-1, with D uncertain. Trimming pared 5 bases from V and 3 bases from J, leaving 11 bases between. The CDR3 covers 14 residues. Germline CDR1 is MNHEY and CDR2 is SVGAGI. The DNA for the CDR3 is TGTGCCAGCAGTCGACGGGTTTTCTACAATGAGCAGTTCTTC. It specifies CASSRRVFYNEQFF.

V usage is TRBV7-2 and J usage is TRBJ1-1, with TRBD1 matching 7 bases. From germline, CDR1 is SGHTA and CDR2 FQGNSA. With 4 bases clipped from V and 2 bases from J, the junction kept 4 bases outside the gene matches. This CDR3 region has 14 residues. The CDR3 is CASSSGTDNTEAFF. In DNA, the CDR3 is TGTGCCAGCAGCTCCGGGACAGATAACACTGAAGCTTTCTTT.